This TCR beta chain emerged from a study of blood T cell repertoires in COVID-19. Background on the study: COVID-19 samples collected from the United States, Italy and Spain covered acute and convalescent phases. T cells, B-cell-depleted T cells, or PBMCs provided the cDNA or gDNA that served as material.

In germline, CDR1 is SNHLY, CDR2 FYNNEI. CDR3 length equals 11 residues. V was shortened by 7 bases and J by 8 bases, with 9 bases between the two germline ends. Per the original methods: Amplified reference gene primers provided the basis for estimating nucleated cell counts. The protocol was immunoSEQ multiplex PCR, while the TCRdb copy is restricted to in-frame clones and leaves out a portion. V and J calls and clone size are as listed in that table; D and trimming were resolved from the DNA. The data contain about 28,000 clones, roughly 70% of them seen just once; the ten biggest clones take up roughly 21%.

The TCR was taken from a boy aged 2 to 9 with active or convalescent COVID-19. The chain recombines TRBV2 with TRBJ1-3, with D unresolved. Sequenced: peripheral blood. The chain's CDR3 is CASTRFDTIYF. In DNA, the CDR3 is TGTGCCAGCACTCGGTTTGACACCATATATTTT.